This TCR beta chain came from a study of cytomegalovirus exposure and HLA in healthy donors. Regarding the study as a whole: Despite most TCR sequences being rare, some public TCRs occurred in many donors.

Note on this clone: No antigen is known for it.

Produced via immunoSEQ multiplex PCR; TCRdb's table is partial and in-frame only. There are approximately 150,000 clones in the sample; 90% to 95% occur only once, and roughly 0.7% lies in the top ten. The germline CDR1 and CDR2 sequences are GTSNPN and SVGIG (reference sequence). The CDR3 covers 16 residues. V shed 1 base and J 5 bases; nucleotides not matched to a gene: 6. J is TRBJ2-1 and V is TRBV30; 12 bases agree with TRBD2. The TCR comes from a man aged 18-30 years in good health and CMV-seronegative. The sequenced sample consisted of PBMCs. The CDR3 region has the DNA TGTGCCTGGAGTGCTAGACTAGCGGGGGCCAACAATGAGCAGTTCTTC. This translates into CAWSARLAGANNEQFF.